The sequence of this T cell receptor (beta chain) was determined in a study of T cells in Graves' hyperthyroidism and ophthalmopathy. General study results and limits: Researchers found most expanded thyroid clonotypes above 0.001 in blood as well.

RNA transcripts gave rise to amplified TCR beta CDR3 regions. The HTBI primer set was used in a first-round RT-PCR of the TCR CDR3. TCRdb analysed the multiplex PCR reads with MiXCR anew, one entry per CDR3 protein. The sample carries some 250,000 distinct CDR3 sequences, approximately 15% recorded once. Germline V CDR1 and CDR2: MDHEN, SYDVKM. The CDR3 has 14 residues. With V trimmed by 8 bases and J by 4 bases, 10 bases remained unmatched. Any patient presenting with uncontrolled infection, other autoimmune disease, pregnancy or lactation was left out. Points on this clonotype: The antigen remains unidentified.

Input material: blood. This chain links TRBV28 with TRBJ1-1; TRBD1 matches at 7 bases. The TCR was taken from a middle-aged woman with Graves' hyperthyroidism that later progressed to Graves' ophthalmopathy. CDR3 DNA sequence: TGTGCCAGCGGAAAAGGGGGCGCAGGCACTGAAGCTTTCTTT. Amino acids: CASGKGGAGTEAFF.